This TCR beta chain appears in the sequencing data of a study of T cells after yellow fever vaccination. TCRdb reanalysed the 5' RACE reads using MiXCR and keeps one entry per CDR3 protein. Of just over 300,000 distinct CDR3 sequences in the sample, roughly 3.5% were seen once. This clonotype appeared a few times. The CDR3 has 12 residues. Germline V gene lookup returns CDR1 KGHDR and CDR2 SFDVKD. V lost 4 bases, J lost 13 bases, and 13 bases lay in between. This chain links TRBV24-1 with TRBJ2-1; D is tentatively TRBD1 or TRBD2 (5 bases each). Specimen: PBMCs, collected on the day of the yellow fever booster vaccination. The receptor's source is a man aged 18 to 29 who received the YFV17D yellow fever vaccine. The CDR3 nucleotides read TGTGCCACCAGTGAAGGGGACGGCCCACAGTTCTTC. Encoded protein: CATSEGDGPQFF.